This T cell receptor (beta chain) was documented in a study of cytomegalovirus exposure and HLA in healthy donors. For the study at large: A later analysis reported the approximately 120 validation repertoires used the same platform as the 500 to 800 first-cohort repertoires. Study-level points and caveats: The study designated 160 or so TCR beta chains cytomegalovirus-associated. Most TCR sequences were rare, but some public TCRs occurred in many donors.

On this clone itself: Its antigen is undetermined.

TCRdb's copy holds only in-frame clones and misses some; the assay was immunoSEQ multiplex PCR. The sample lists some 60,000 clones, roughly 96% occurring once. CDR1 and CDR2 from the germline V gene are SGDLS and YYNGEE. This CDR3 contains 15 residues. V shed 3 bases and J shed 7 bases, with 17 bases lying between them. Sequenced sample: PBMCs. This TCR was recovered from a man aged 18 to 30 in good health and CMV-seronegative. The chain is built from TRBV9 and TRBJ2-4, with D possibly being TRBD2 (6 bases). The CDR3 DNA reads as TGTGCCAGCAGCGCCCGGGACCTGGAGGGCAACATTCAGTACTTC. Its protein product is CASSARDLEGNIQYF.